The rows below give T cell receptor beta chains drawn from one sample of a study of cytomegalovirus exposure and HLA in healthy donors. Libraries were prepared by immunoSEQ multiplex PCR; TCRdb keeps only in-frame clonotypes and omits some of them. The sample lists 150,000 to 200,000 clones, around 84% occurring once. Input material: PBMCs. These receptors were taken from a woman between 18 and 29 years old in good health and CMV-seronegative. CDR3s include the opening cysteine and the closing phenylalanine or tryptophan. The D gene is left open where the match is weak. Clone size appears in some rows only: once, few, many, or a class for an expanded clone.

D	J	size	V	CDR3	DNA
TRBD1	TRBJ1-6	-	TRBV27	CASKDRLTENSPLHF	TGTGCCAGCAAGGACAGGCTGACTGAAAATTCACCCCTCCACTTT
-	TRBJ2-3	-	TRBV7-9	CASSFPQGAGDTQYF	TGTGCCAGCAGCTTCCCCCAGGGTGCCGGGGATACGCAGTATTTT
-	TRBJ2-1	-	TRBV19	CASSIVGGRGGDNEQFF	TGTGCCAGTAGTATAGTGGGCGGGAGAGGGGGGGACAATGAGCAGTTCTTC
-	TRBJ1-2	-	TRBV18	CASSPGEVDYGYTF	TGTGCCAGCTCACCAGGCGAGGTCGACTATGGCTACACCTTC
TRBD1	TRBJ2-7	-	TRBV5-4	CASRSDRDYEQYF	TGTGCCAGCAGATCCGACAGGGACTACGAGCAGTACTTC
TRBD2	TRBJ2-3	-	TRBV6-4	CASSAGGRTDTQYF	TGTGCCAGCAGTGCGGGGGGACGCACAGATACGCAGTATTTT
TRBD1	TRBJ1-5	-	TRBV19	CASGGQGDTPIRTYSNQPQHF	TGTGCCAGTGGTGGACAGGGGGATACTCCAATACGCACCTATAGCAATCAGCCCCAGCATTTT
-	TRBJ2-7	-	TRBV5-1	CASSLGDRAYEQYF	TGCGCCAGCAGCTTGGGAGACAGAGCCTACGAGCAGTACTTC
TRBD2	TRBJ2-5	-	TRBV5-1	CASRLAAQETQYF	TGCGCCAGCCGCCTAGCGGCCCAAGAGACCCAGTACTTC
-	TRBJ1-6	once	TRBV6-5	CASSYSGRGRIHF	TGTGCCAGCAGTTACTCGGGCCGGGGAAGAATTCACTTT
TRBD2	TRBJ2-7	-	TRBV6-1	CASRSAGGPSYEQYF	TGTGCCAGCAGGTCTGCGGGGGGCCCCTCCTACGAGCAGTACTTC
-	TRBJ2-1	once	TRBV11-2	CASSLARGGRFF	TGTGCCAGCAGCTTAGCCAGGGGCGGGAGGTTCTTC
-	TRBJ1-4	-	TRBV10-2	CASSETGVWEKLFF	TGCGCCAGCAGTGAGACAGGAGTATGGGAAAAACTGTTTTTT
-	TRBJ2-7	-	TRBV19	CASSSGRLYEQYF	TGTGCCAGTAGTTCCGGCAGGCTCTACGAGCAGTACTTC
TRBD1	TRBJ2-7	-	TRBV14	CASSHRGLWEQYF	TGTGCCAGCAGCCACAGGGGGCTCTGGGAGCAGTACTTC
-	TRBJ1-1	-	TRBV7-3	CASSFPGTEAFF	TGTGCCAGCAGCTTCCCGGGCACTGAAGCTTTCTTT
-	TRBJ2-1	-	TRBV29-1	CSVLGQGNNEQFF	TGCAGCGTTCTTGGGCAGGGGAACAATGAGCAGTTCTTC
-	TRBJ2-7	-	TRBV4-1	CASSQAPLGHSYEQYF	TGCGCCAGCAGCCAAGCTCCGTTGGGACACTCCTACGAGCAGTACTTC
-	TRBJ2-7	-	TRBV30	CAWSVRLVPYEQYF	TGTGCCTGGAGTGTACGACTAGTCCCCTACGAGCAGTACTTC
-	TRBJ2-5	-	TRBV5-1	CASAPQAAQETQYF	TGCGCCAGCGCCCCTCAAGCGGCCCAAGAGACCCAGTACTTC
-	TRBJ1-1	-	TRBV14	CASSPTMNTEAFF	TGTGCCAGCAGCCCTACCATGAACACTGAAGCTTTCTTT
-	TRBJ1-5	-	TRBV27	CASSLRRTNQPQHF	TGTGCCAGCAGTTTACGCAGAACGAATCAGCCCCAGCATTTT
-	TRBJ2-1	once	TRBV9	CASSVGQRSYNEQFF	TGTGCCAGCAGCGTAGGCCAGCGATCATACAATGAGCAGTTCTTC
TRBD2	TRBJ2-1	-	TRBV9	CASSVAGAGGPGNEQFF	TGTGCCAGCAGCGTAGCTGGGGCGGGAGGGCCAGGCAATGAGCAGTTCTTC
-	TRBJ1-6	-	TRBV6-4	CASSEQTGTGNSPLHF	TGTGCCAGCAGTGAGCAGACAGGAACGGGGAATTCACCCCTCCACTTT
TRBD1	TRBJ1-3	once	TRBV2	CASSQRVGLDRGFGNTIYF	TGTGCCAGCAGTCAACGAGTCGGGCTAGACAGGGGGTTTGGAAACACCATATATTTT